A selection of T cell receptor beta chains follows, all from one sample in a study of long-term antiretroviral therapy in people with HIV. Using immunoSEQ multiplex PCR, the repertoire was profiled, and TCRdb retains in-frame clones only, with some absent. The sample contains tens of thousands of clones, over 80% of which appear only once. The sequences come from unsorted PBMCs, collected 1.6 years after starting antiretroviral therapy. The receptors shown here come from a man between 35 and 55 years old with HIV. Each CDR3 is given with its conserved first and last residue. Fields, in order: clone size, J gene, CDR3 length, D gene, V gene, CDR3 DNA, CDR3 protein. The D gene is left open where the match is weak. Rows may omit the clone size; those that give it use once, few, many or a size class.

size: -; J: TRBJ1-5; length: 14; D: -; V: TRBV6-1; DNA: TGTGCCAGCAGTCAGTTCCGAGATCGTCAGCCCCAGCATTTT; CDR3: CASSQFRDRQPQHF
size: -; J: TRBJ2-6; length: 13; D: -; V: TRBV4-2; DNA: TGTGCCAGCCGAGTCTCTGGGGCCAACGTCCTGACTTTC; CDR3: CASRVSGANVLTF
size: -; J: TRBJ1-2; length: 16; D: -; V: TRBV6-4; DNA: TGTGCCAGCAGTGACAGGGGGATCCCTCCTAACTATGGCTACACCTTC; CDR3: CASSDRGIPPNYGYTF
size: -; J: TRBJ1-2; length: 17; D: -; V: TRBV2; DNA: TGTGCCAGCAGTGAAGCGCTTCGGGGCAGGTCTAACTATGGCTACACCTTC; CDR3: CASSEALRGRSNYGYTF
size: -; J: TRBJ2-6; length: 15; D: -; V: TRBV10-1; DNA: TGCGCCAGCAGTGAGTCGAAGGCAGGGCGCAACGTCCTGACTTTC; CDR3: CASSESKAGRNVLTF
size: -; J: TRBJ1-6; length: 18; D: -; V: TRBV10-2; DNA: TGCGCCAGCAGTGGCGGCACCCAACCAAACTCCCAAAATTCACCCCTCCACTTT; CDR3: CASSGGTQPNSQNSPLHF
size: -; J: TRBJ1-1; length: 13; D: TRBD1; V: TRBV7-9; DNA: TGTGCCAGCAGCCAAGGGGGCCTCACTGAAGCTTTCTTT; CDR3: CASSQGGLTEAFF
size: -; J: TRBJ2-2; length: 16; D: -; V: TRBV5-4; DNA: TGTGCCAGCAGCTTAGGTGTACGGGAATACACCGGGGAGCTGTTTTTT; CDR3: CASSLGVREYTGELFF
size: few; J: TRBJ2-7; length: 14; D: TRBD2; V: TRBV5-6; DNA: TGTGCCAGCAGCTTGGAAGCGGGAGTATACGAGCAGTACTTC; CDR3: CASSLEAGVYEQYF
size: -; J: TRBJ2-3; length: 15; D: TRBD1; V: TRBV5-1; DNA: TGCGCCAGCAGCTTGACAGGGGCAAGCACAGATACGCAGTATTTT; CDR3: CASSLTGASTDTQYF
size: -; J: TRBJ2-7; length: 13; D: TRBD2; V: TRBV11-2; DNA: TGTGCCAGCAGCTTACCTAGCGGCAACGAGCAGTACTTC; CDR3: CASSLPSGNEQYF
size: -; J: TRBJ2-1; length: 16; D: TRBD1; V: TRBV5-5; DNA: TGTGCCAGCAGCTCCCGACGGGACAGTCAAGGCAATGAGCAGTTCTTC; CDR3: CASSSRRDSQGNEQFF
size: -; J: TRBJ2-3; length: 14; D: -; V: TRBV27; DNA: TGTGCCAGCAGTTTATTTGGATCCACAGATACGCAGTATTTT; CDR3: CASSLFGSTDTQYF
size: -; J: TRBJ1-3; length: 14; D: -; V: TRBV27; DNA: TGTGCCAGCAGTCCCACGGGTGCTGGAAACACCATATATTTT; CDR3: CASSPTGAGNTIYF
size: -; J: TRBJ2-3; length: 20; D: TRBD2; V: TRBV7-6; DNA: TGTGCCAGCAGTGACCCAATAAGGACTAGCGGGGGGCGTAGCACAGATACGCAGTATTTT; CDR3: CASSDPIRTSGGRSTDTQYF
size: few; J: TRBJ1-3; length: 13; D: TRBD1; V: TRBV27; DNA: TGTGCCAGCGGACAGGGCTCCGGAAACACCATATATTTT; CDR3: CASGQGSGNTIYF
size: -; J: TRBJ1-3; length: 14; D: -; V: TRBV5-6; DNA: TGTGCCAGCAGCTTGGAGGAGTCTGGAAACACCATATATTTT; CDR3: CASSLEESGNTIYF
size: -; J: TRBJ2-2; length: 14; D: -; V: TRBV9; DNA: TGTGCCAGCAGCGCATATTCGAACACCGGGGAGCTGTTTTTT; CDR3: CASSAYSNTGELFF
size: -; J: TRBJ1-1; length: 13; D: -; V: TRBV6-1; DNA: TGTGCCAGCAGTGAAGAATCCTCCCGTGCCCCTTTCTTT; CDR3: CASSEESSRAPFF
size: -; J: TRBJ2-2; length: 16; D: -; V: TRBV7-3; DNA: TGTGCCAGCAGCTTAATAGGGGGGGATCGCACCGGGGAGCTGTTTTTT; CDR3: CASSLIGGDRTGELFF
size: -; J: TRBJ2-1; length: 14; D: -; V: TRBV4-1; DNA: TGCGCCAGCAGCCAAGATTCGCTTTTTGGTGAGCAGTTCTTC; CDR3: CASSQDSLFGEQFF
size: few; J: TRBJ1-2; length: 13; D: -; V: TRBV30; DNA: TGTGCCTGGAGTGTAGGGCAGGGTCATGGCTACACCTTC; CDR3: CAWSVGQGHGYTF
size: -; J: TRBJ1-4; length: 15; D: TRBD1; V: TRBV7-9; DNA: TGTGCCAGCAGCTTAGTAACAGGGGGAAATGAAAAACTGTTTTTT; CDR3: CASSLVTGGNEKLFF
size: -; J: TRBJ2-5; length: 15; D: TRBD2; V: TRBV11-2; DNA: TGTGCCAGCAGCTTAATTCCTAGCGGCCAAGAGACCCAGTACTTC; CDR3: CASSLIPSGQETQYF